This TCR beta chain stems from a study of T cell responses to AZD1222 COVID-19 vaccine. Overall study findings and caveats: Donors skewed white British and female; clonal diversity was possibly underestimated. The peak T cell response came first, and repertoires were sampled only after it. Only six people who got AZD1222 tested seropositive at baseline.

V lost 4 bases and J lost 4, with 6 bases in between. The V gene's germline CDR1 is KGHDR and CDR2 SFDVKD. CDR3 size: 12 residues. As concerns this clone: The antigen is not known.

Second doses were pooled across both intervals (about 4 or about 12 weeks). Assay: immunoSEQ multiplex PCR; the TCRdb copy retains only in-frame clones and omits some. There are tens of thousands of clones in the sample; approximately 83% occur only once, and 1.3% lies in the top ten. The source is an adult who received the AZD1222 COVID-19 vaccine. The specimen was peripheral blood, collected 28 days after the second AZD1222 dose. This rearrangement joins TRBV24-1 to TRBJ1-1; D is ambiguous. The chain's CDR3 is CATSDSGTEAFF. The CDR3 nucleotides read TGTGCCACCAGTGACAGTGGCACTGAAGCTTTCTTT.